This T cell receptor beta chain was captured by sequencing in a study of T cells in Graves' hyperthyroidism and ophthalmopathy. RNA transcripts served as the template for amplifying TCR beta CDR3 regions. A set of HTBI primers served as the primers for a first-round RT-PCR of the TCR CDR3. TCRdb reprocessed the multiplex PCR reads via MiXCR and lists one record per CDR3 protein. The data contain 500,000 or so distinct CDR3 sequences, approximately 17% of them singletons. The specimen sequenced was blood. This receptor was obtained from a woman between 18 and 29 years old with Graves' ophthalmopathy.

CDR3 sequence reads: CASSPGQGTRTEAFF. CDR3 coding DNA: TGTGCCAGCAGCCCGGGACAGGGTACGAGGACTGAAGCTTTCTTT. V and J are TRBV13 and TRBJ1-1; 9 bases fit TRBD1. Germline trimming cut 5 bases from V and 5 bases from J; bases unmatched to any gene: 9. In germline, CDR1 is PRHDT, CDR2 FYEKMQ (reference sequence). This CDR3 comprises 15 residues.